A single sample is the source of the 3 T cell receptor beta chains below, sequenced in a study of OX40 agonist ivuxolimab in advanced cancers. Receptor libraries were prepared by the immunoSEQ multiplex PCR assay. The table was pulled from immuneACCESS by TCRdb, which kept in-frame rearrangements only. Such tables lose some clones; where checked, under half of the loss comes from unresolved V genes, and the rest has no known cause. Here the sample has over 30,000 clones; 82% occur a single time. The ten largest make up 2.6% of the sample. The source was CD4+ or CD8+ T cells sorted from blood, collected in a trial of the OX40 agonist ivuxolimab. These receptors were taken from an adult with an advanced solid tumor such as melanoma, head and neck, liver or kidney cancer.

This clone was found a few times. This sequence joins TRBV30 and TRBJ2-1; possibly TRBD1 for D (6 bases). From germline, CDR1 is GTSNPN and CDR2 SVGIG (reference sequence). The CDR3 consists of 14 residues. Deletions cut 7 bases from V and 8 bases from J, with 21 bases between. The CDR3, as DNA: TGTGCCTCCAAACCGGGACAAGTATCTCATGAGCAGTTCTTC. Encoded protein: CASKPGQVSHEQFF. Looking up the rest from reference TRBV30 and TRBJ2-1 gives the full variable domain: SQTIHQWPATLVQPVGSPLSLECTVEGTSNPNLYWYRQAAGRGLQLLFYSVGIGQISSEVPQNLSASRPQDRQFILSSKKLLLSDSGFYLCASKPGQVSHEQFFGPGTRLTVL.

The rearrangement joins TRBV6-6 to TRBJ2-1, with a possible D match to TRBD1 (5 bases). The CDR3 is 14 amino acids. The V gene's germline CDR1 is MNHNY and CDR2 SVGAGI (reference sequence). Trimming pared 4 bases from V and 5 bases from J, leaving 12 bases between. The CDR3 spells CASSWPQGHNEQFF. The CDR3 DNA follows: TGTGCCAGCAGTTGGCCCCAGGGCCACAATGAGCAGTTCTTC.

This clone has only one observation. The chain couples TRBV6-6 to TRBJ2-7; 10 positions agree with TRBD1. Germline CDR1 is MNHNY and CDR2 is SVGAGI (reference sequence). The length of the CDR3 is 14 residues. J was trimmed by 0 bases and V by 7 bases; bases with no gene match: 3. In DNA, the CDR3 is TGTGCCAGCACCCGGGACAGGGGCTCCTACGAGCAGTACTTC. Protein: CASTRDRGSYEQYF.